This T cell receptor beta chain was sequenced in a study of blood T cells in healthy people across ages. Whole-study context: Template switching retrieved approximately one barcoded beta molecule for each two T cells.

Total RNA was extracted at no less than 6 micrograms per sample. Germline CDR1 is SGHKS and CDR2 is YYEKEE (reference sequence). This CDR3 is 13 amino acids long. V was cut by 4 bases and J by 1 base, with 5 bases left in between. Next came a second PCR, run for about 6 to 11 cycles, which used a sample-barcoded 5' primer along with a J-beta primer mix. Using its own MiXCR run on the 5' RACE reads, TCRdb lists one record per CDR3 protein. The data hold 600,000 to 850,000 distinct CDR3 sequences, with 25% observed a single time. These sequences were also reported in another study, on T cells of mothers and their children.

Material: blood. The V and J genes are TRBV5-5 and TRBJ2-2, with D unresolved. This receptor was identified in a boy aged 5-17 years in good health. CDR3 nucleotides: TGTGCCAGCAGCGTGCAGAACACCGGGGAGCTGTTTTTT. Translated: CASSVQNTGELFF.